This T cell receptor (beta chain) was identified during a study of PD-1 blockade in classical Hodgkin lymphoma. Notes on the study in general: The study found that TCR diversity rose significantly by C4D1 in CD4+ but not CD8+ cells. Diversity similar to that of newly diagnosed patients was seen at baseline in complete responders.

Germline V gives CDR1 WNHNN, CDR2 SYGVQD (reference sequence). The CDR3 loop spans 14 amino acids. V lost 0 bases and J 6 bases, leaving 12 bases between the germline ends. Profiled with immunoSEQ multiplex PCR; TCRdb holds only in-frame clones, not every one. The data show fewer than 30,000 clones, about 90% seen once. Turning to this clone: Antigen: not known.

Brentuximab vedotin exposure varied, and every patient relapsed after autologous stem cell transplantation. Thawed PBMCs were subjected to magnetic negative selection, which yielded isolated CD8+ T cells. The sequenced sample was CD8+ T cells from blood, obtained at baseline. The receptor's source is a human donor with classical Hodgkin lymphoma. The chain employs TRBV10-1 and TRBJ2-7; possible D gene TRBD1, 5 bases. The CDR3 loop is CASSESGREGEQYF. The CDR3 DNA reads TGCGCCAGCAGTGAGTCCGGCAGGGAAGGCGAGCAGTACTTC.